Described below is a single TCR beta chain sequence and its context. The target antigen is unknown. This PCR relied on a set of 60 Vbeta primers and 13 Jbeta primers. The method was immunoSEQ multiplex PCR; TCRdb's version includes in-frame clones alone and lacks a portion of them. The sample lists about 300,000 clones, approximately 90% seen once, with around 4% in the top ten. These data are taken from a study of cytomegalovirus exposure and HLA in healthy donors. The study, taken as a whole, reports: Excluded were some V segments that proved indistinguishable, including TRBV6-2 and TRBV6-3. A previous analysis found most TCR beta V segments productive roughly 90% or roughly 30% of the time. The authors enumerated 180 or so TCR beta chains as linked to cytomegalovirus. With DRB1 most and HLA-C fewest, TCR association rates differed between HLA loci in a later analysis.

The CDR3 is 12 residues long. Germline assignment: CDR1 LNHDA and CDR2 SQIVND (reference sequence). Losses at the gene ends were 6 bases for V and 6 bases for J; bases not matched to a gene: 4. The source of this sequence is a man aged 40-50 years in good health and CMV-seropositive. The chain recombines TRBV19 with TRBJ2-7; 8 bases align to TRBD1. The sample consisted of PBMCs. The CDR3 here is CASSPDRVEQYF. For the CDR3, the DNA is TGTGCCAGTAGCCCGGACAGGGTCGAGCAGTACTTC.